These 13 T cell receptor beta chains came from one sample sequenced in a study of cytomegalovirus exposure and HLA in healthy donors. With 60 Vbeta and 13 Jbeta primers, the PCR was carried out. The protocol was immunoSEQ multiplex PCR, while the TCRdb copy is restricted to in-frame clones and leaves out a portion. The table records 100,000 to 150,000 clones, roughly 83% of them present only once. Input material: PBMCs. The receptors originated from a girl between 2 and 10 years old in good health and CMV-seronegative.

This chain links TRBV4-1 with TRBJ1-1; possibly TRBD1 for D (5 bases). V was pared by 2 bases and J by 4 bases, with 20 bases between. CDR3 length: 17 amino acids. CDR1 is MGHRA, CDR2 YSYEKL, per germline. The CDR3 DNA reads as TGCGCCAGCAGCCAATATCAAGGCGGAGGGACCACCACTGAAGCTTTCTTT. Amino acids: CASSQYQGGGTTTEAFF.

V is TRBV29-1 and J is TRBJ2-3; maybe TRBD1 (8 bases). The length of the CDR3 is 13 residues. Germline V lookup: CDR1 SQVTM, CDR2 ANQGSEA. V was shortened by 7 bases and J by 3 bases, with 14 bases between the two germline ends. Here the CDR3 DNA reads TGCAGCGACGACAGGGGAGGGACAGATACGCAGTATTTT. This encodes CSDDRGGTDTQYF.

This clone has more than one count but fewer than ten. This CDR3 reads CASSQGAGVRTDTQYF. The CDR3 DNA is TGTGCCAGCAGCCAGGGAGCGGGAGTTCGCACAGATACGCAGTATTTT. The J gene is TRBJ2-3, the V gene TRBV4-2, with 8 bases aligning to TRBD2. V shed 3 bases and J 1 base; nucleotides not matched to a gene: 6. This CDR3 spans 16 amino acids. Per germline, CDR1 LGHNA and CDR2 YNFKEQ.

The chain couples TRBV7-9 to TRBJ2-7; 8 bases are shared with TRBD1. Germline V gene sequence: CDR1 SEHNR, CDR2 FQNEAQ (reference sequence). This CDR3 is built from 15 residues. The V segment lost 5 bases and the J segment 0 bases; nucleotides outside the gene matches: 6. The CDR3 DNA reads as TGTGCCAGCAGCACCGGGGACAGGAGCTCCTACGAGCAGTACTTC. Translated: CASSTGDRSSYEQYF.

This clone was detected only a few times. This chain joins TRBV18 and TRBJ1-2; 9 bases are a match to TRBD1. This CDR3 comprises 14 residues. The V segment lost 3 bases and the J segment 4 bases; nucleotides outside the gene matches: 3. Per the germline V gene, CDR1 is KGHSH and CDR2 is LQKENI. The DNA for the CDR3 is TGTGCCAGCTCACCGGGACAGGGAGGCTATGGCTACACCTTC. The encoded protein is CASSPGQGGYGYTF.

This chain connects TRBV19 to TRBJ2-7; 9 bases fit TRBD2. J gave up 2 bases and V 4 bases, and 9 bases lay outside the gene matches. The CDR3 covers 16 residues. The germline V gene has CDR1 LNHDA and CDR2 SQIVND (reference sequence). CDR3 nucleotide sequence: TGTGCCAGTAGTAATCATCAGACTAGCGGAGCCTACGAGCAGTACTTC. Its translation is CASSNHQTSGAYEQYF. The whole variable domain, filled in from reference TRBV19 and TRBJ2-7, reads DGGITQSPKYLFRKEGQNVTLSCEQNLNHDAMYWYRQDPGQGLRLIYYSQIVNDFQKGDIAEGYSVSREKKESFPLTVTSAQKNPTAFYLCASSNHQTSGAYEQYFGPGTRLTVT.

CDR3 sequence: CAGRGQGVNQPQHF. The CDR3 bases are TGTGCCGGTCGGGGACAGGGGGTCAATCAGCCCCAGCATTTT. The chain uses TRBV6-1 and TRBJ1-5, with TRBD1 identical over 11 bases. From germline, CDR1 is MNHNS and CDR2 SASEGT. V was pared by 11 bases and J by 3 bases, with 6 bases of the junction left unmatched. This CDR3 contains 14 residues.

CDR3 sequence (DNA): TGTGCCAGCAGTTCCATTACTACGGTGGCAGATACGCAGTATTTT. Residues: CASSSITTVADTQYF. This chain connects TRBV28 to TRBJ2-3; D not resolved. The CDR3 consists of 15 residues. The V gene lost 4 bases and the J gene lost 4 bases, with 15 bases spanning the gap. Germline V lookup: CDR1 MDHEN, CDR2 SYDVKM.

The V gene is TRBV9, the J gene TRBJ1-4; 9 bases are shared with TRBD1. Germline CDR1 reads SGDLS; CDR2 reads YYNGEE. Trimming cost V 3 bases and J 7 bases; bases outside gene matches: 7. This CDR3 comprises 15 residues. CDR3 loop: CASSGGQGHAEKLFF. The CDR3 bases are TGTGCCAGCAGCGGGGGACAGGGTCACGCTGAAAAACTGTTTTTT.

The J gene is TRBJ2-1, the V gene TRBV27; 10 positions match TRBD2. The germline CDR1 and CDR2 sequences are MNHEY and SMNVEV (reference sequence). CDR3 length equals 17 residues. Trimming removed 5 bases from V and 0 bases from J; junction bases left unmatched: 7. The CDR3 nucleotides are TGTGCCAGCAGTGCTCTAGCGGGGGCCAGCTCCTACAATGAGCAGTTCTTC. This codes for CASSALAGASSYNEQFF.

The genes are TRBV27 and TRBJ2-7; tentative D call: TRBD2 (6 bases). The CDR3 has 13 residues. CDR1 is MNHEY, CDR2 SMNVEV, per germline (reference sequence). Trimming cost V 3 bases and J 5 bases, with 11 bases left between them. The CDR3 DNA reads TGTGCCAGCAGTTTGTGGAGGGACGACGAGCAGTACTTC. Amino acids: CASSLWRDDEQYF.

The chain combines TRBV6-1 with TRBJ2-5, with TRBD1 as a possible D gene (5 bases). The CDR3 is made up of 14 amino acids. V lost 7 bases and J 0 bases, leaving 12 bases between the germline ends. The germline CDR1 and CDR2 sequences are MNHNS and SASEGT. The CDR3 nucleotides are TGTGCCAGCACCATACACAGGAACCAAGAGACCCAGTACTTC. Protein sequence: CASTIHRNQETQYF.

This clone has just one count. The V call is TRBV5-1, the J call TRBJ2-5, with TRBD2 matching over 9 bases. Gene TRBJ2-7 matches the end of the DNA better, so the J call may be wrong. This CDR3 is built from 13 residues. From germline, CDR1 is SGHRS and CDR2 YFSETQ. CDR3 protein: CASSLGGRAEQYF. The CDR3 DNA is TGCGCCAGCAGCTTGGGCGGGAGGGCCGAGCAGTACTTC.